The 6 T cell receptor beta chains below come from one sample, sequenced in a study of T-cell memory formation after mild COVID-19. TCRdb re-called the 5' RACE reads through MiXCR, storing one row per CDR3 protein. The sample records roughly 52,000 distinct CDR3 sequences, more than 8% being singletons. Sample: PBMCs or a T cell subset sorted from them (not recorded which). These receptors all stem from a man aged 18 to 35 who had mild COVID-19 (a few samples of this study predate the infection). Cell type and time point are not known.

This clonotype was seen repeatedly, ten times or more. This chain links TRBV12-3 or TRBV12-4 with TRBJ2-3; TRBD2 matches at 10 bases. The junction had 8 bases not matched to a gene; V was cut back by 4 bases and J by 4 bases. CDR3 length: 16 amino acids. DNA of the CDR3: TGTGCCAGCAGTTCCCCCAGCGGGGGGGCCCCAGATACGCAGTATTTT. Amino acids: CASSSPSGGAPDTQYF.

This clonotype was observed many times. This chain connects TRBV7-2 to TRBJ2-5; 12 bases match TRBD2. V shed 5 bases and J 1 base; nucleotides not matched to a gene: 5. This CDR3 is built from 16 residues. Germline V lookup: CDR1 SGHTA, CDR2 FQGNSA. The CDR3 coding sequence is TGTGCCAGCAGCCAATCTAGCGGGGGGGCCCAAGAGACCCAGTACTTC. Encoded protein: CASSQSSGGAQETQYF.

The rearrangement links TRBV7-3 to TRBJ2-1; 12 bases fit TRBD2. Germline CDR1 is SGHTA and CDR2 is FQGTGA. V lost 2 bases, J lost 15 bases, and 14 bases stayed unmatched. CDR3 size: 16 residues. The DNA for the CDR3 is TGTGCCAGCAGCTTAGGGCCACTAGCGGGGGGCCCAGGGGGGTTCTTC. Amino acid sequence: CASSLGPLAGGPGGFF.

The gene calls are TRBV29-1 and TRBJ2-1; tentative D call: TRBD1 (5 bases). The germline V and J ends were trimmed by 3 bases and 9 bases, with 12 bases remaining between them. Per the germline V gene, CDR1 is SQVTM and CDR2 is ANQGSEA. The CDR3 runs to 12 residues. The CDR3 protein is CSVDSGQGEQFF. DNA for the CDR3: TGCAGCGTTGACTCCGGACAAGGTGAGCAGTTCTTC.

J is TRBJ1-1 and V is TRBV5-1, with a possible D match to TRBD1 (6 bases). CDR1 SGHRS and CDR2 YFSETQ come from the germline V gene. V dropped 3 bases and J dropped 1 base, with 13 bases sitting between them. The CDR3 covers 15 residues. The chain's CDR3 is CASSSRQDRNTEAFF. CDR3 bases: TGCGCCAGCAGCTCCCGACAGGACCGGAACACTGAAGCTTTCTTT.

This clonotype was detected only a few times. The V call is TRBV28, the J call TRBJ2-1, with 11 bases lining up with TRBD2. The CDR3 is 15 residues long. Germline loops: CDR1 MDHEN, CDR2 SYDVKM. The V and J ends lost 8 bases and 5 bases, in that order; junction bases with no gene match: 8. CDR3 DNA: TGTGCCAGCTACTCGACTAGCGGGATAGACAATGAGCAGTTCTTC. This gives the protein CASYSTSGIDNEQFF.